The sequence of this T cell receptor (beta chain) was determined in a study of shared clonotypes between healthy human individuals. Libraries were prepared by immunoSEQ multiplex PCR; TCRdb keeps only in-frame clonotypes and omits some of them. The sample lists around 1.6 million clones, approximately 98% occurring once. On this clone itself: Its antigen is unknown.

Whole-study results and caveats: As a rule, naive subsets had a larger estimated richness than memory subsets.

CDR3 size: 17 residues. CDR1 and CDR2 (germline): SGHTA, FQGTGA. The V segment lost 5 bases and the J segment 5 bases; nucleotides outside the gene matches: 13. The chain recombines TRBV7-3 with TRBJ2-3; 10 nucleotides agree with TRBD1. The clonotype originates from a man in his thirties or forties in good health. The sequenced sample was naive CD4+ T cells sorted from blood. Subset described: CD45RA+ positively selected. The CDR3 loop is CASSPPPGTGAQDTQYF. CDR3 coding DNA: TGTGCCAGCAGCCCACCCCCCGGGACAGGGGCCCAAGATACGCAGTATTTT.